This T cell receptor (beta chain) originates from a study of shared clonotypes between healthy human individuals. Per the germline V gene, CDR1 is MDHEN and CDR2 is SYDVKM. This CDR3 comprises 14 residues. V lost 10 bases and J 4 bases, leaving 16 bases between the germline ends. The genomic DNA of each subset was split evenly across several immunoSEQ plates. Sequencing was performed with immunoSEQ multiplex PCR; in TCRdb, only in-frame clones are kept and a portion is missing. The sample carries some 1,600,000 clones, around 98% recorded once. The gene calls are TRBV28 and TRBJ1-4; possible D gene TRBD1, 5 bases. This clonotype was obtained from a man aged 25-45 years in good health. Sequencing was performed on naive CD4+ T cells sorted from blood. Subset in this sample: CD45RA+ positively selected. For the CDR3, the DNA is TGTGCCACCCAGGGCGGTCAAGGTAATGAAAAACTGTTTTTT. The encoded protein is CATQGGQGNEKLFF.